This is a list of T cell receptor beta chains from one sample in a study of human T cells and chemical hapten exposure. MiXCR, applied by TCRdb to the RACE reads, yields one record per CDR3 protein. The sample records about 120,000 distinct CDR3 sequences, approximately 12% being singletons. Sample: whole blood, taken in connection with sensitization to the hapten diphenylcyclopropenone (DPC). All receptors come from a woman between 18 and 29 years old with alopecia areata. Some clones in this sample may be carry-over from other donors' samples. CDR3s include the opening cysteine and the closing phenylalanine or tryptophan. A D gene is named only where the DNA matches it firmly. A row's size may be missing; if present it is once, few, many or a size class.

cdr3_aa,cdr3_nt,d_call,v_call,cdr3_length,j_call,clone_size
CASSWDRGTEAFF,TGTGCCAGCAGTTGGGACAGGGGTACTGAAGCTTTCTTT,TRBD1,TRBV27,13,TRBJ1-1,many
CASSLRQGIQPQHF,TGTGCCAGCAGTCTACGACAGGGGATTCAGCCCCAGCATTTT,TRBD1,TRBV6-2/TRBV6-3,14,TRBJ1-5,many
CASSPGTASYNEQFF,TGTGCCAGCAGTCCCGGGACTGCTTCCTACAATGAGCAGTTCTTC,-,TRBV12-3/TRBV12-4,15,TRBJ2-1,-
CASRQGTGVNEQFF,TGTGCCAGCAGGCAGGGGACAGGGGTCAATGAGCAGTTCTTC,TRBD1,TRBV6-1,14,TRBJ2-1,few
CASSLDRVANEQYF,TGCGCCAGCAGCCTCGACAGGGTTGCGAACGAGCAGTACTTC,TRBD1,TRBV4-3,14,TRBJ2-7,few
CASSQEHRVDGQYF,TGCGCCAGCAGCCAAGAACACCGAGTTGATGGGCAGTACTTC,-,TRBV4-1,14,TRBJ2-5,-
CASSLKGRGGYTF,TGTGCCAGCAGTTTGAAAGGTCGGGGTGGCTACACCTTC,-,TRBV27,13,TRBJ1-2,-
CASRANSGGNNEQYF,TGTGCCAGCAGGGCGAATAGCGGGGGGAACAACGAGCAGTACTTC,TRBD2,TRBV28,15,TRBJ2-7,-
CASSYSGDSHSPLHF,TGTGCCAGCAGTTACTCGGGGGACAGTCATTCACCCCTCCACTTT,TRBD1,TRBV6-5,15,TRBJ1-6,-
CASSYQDRASYEQYF,TGTGCCAGCAGTTACCAGGACAGGGCCTCCTACGAGCAGTACTTC,TRBD1,TRBV6-2/TRBV6-3,15,TRBJ2-7,few
CSVEGLNTEAFF,TGCAGCGTTGAAGGATTGAACACTGAAGCTTTCTTT,-,TRBV29-1,12,TRBJ1-1,-
CASSLSWGPYNEQFF,TGTGCCAGCAGCTTATCGTGGGGACCCTACAATGAGCAGTTCTTC,-,TRBV7-9,15,TRBJ2-1,-
CASSLVAEKETQYF,TGTGCCAGCAGCTTGGTCGCGGAAAAAGAGACCCAGTACTTC,-,TRBV5-4,14,TRBJ2-5,once
CASSYKFLGWSSYNEQFF,TGTGCCAGCAGTTATAAGTTTCTGGGATGGAGCTCCTACAATGAGCAGTTCTTC,-,TRBV6-2/TRBV6-3,18,TRBJ2-1,few
CASSLGRVGNQPQHF,TGTGCCAGCAGTTTAGGGAGAGTGGGCAATCAGCCCCAGCATTTT,-,TRBV12-3/TRBV12-4,15,TRBJ1-5,few
CASSLTAGNQPQHF,TGTGCCAGCAGCTTAACAGCAGGCAATCAGCCCCAGCATTTT,-,TRBV7-9,14,TRBJ1-5,many
CASSPGSSQETQYF,TGTGCCAGCAGCCCTGGGAGTTCCCAAGAGACCCAGTACTTC,-,TRBV9,14,TRBJ2-5,-
CASSLWSQLIVETQYF,TGTGCCAGCAGCCTATGGAGCCAGCTCATTGTGGAGACCCAGTACTTC,-,TRBV12-3/TRBV12-4,16,TRBJ2-5,-
CASSLASGQGTYEQYF,TGTGCCAGCAGCTTAGCGTCCGGACAGGGGACCTACGAGCAGTACTTC,TRBD1,TRBV7-2,16,TRBJ2-7,few
CASSTPGQGTYEQYF,TGTGCCAGCTCCACCCCGGGACAGGGGACCTACGAGCAGTACTTC,TRBD1,TRBV18,15,TRBJ2-7,few
CASSVGGSYEQYF,TGTGCCAGCAGCGTTGGGGGCTCCTACGAGCAGTACTTC,-,TRBV9,13,TRBJ2-7,many
CASSSYDRSLHF,TGTGCCAGCAGCTCCTATGACCGCTCCCTCCACTTT,-,TRBV7-8,12,TRBJ1-6,few
CASSRQGREETQYF,TGCGCCAGCAGCAGACAGGGCCGGGAAGAGACCCAGTACTTC,TRBD1,TRBV5-1,14,TRBJ2-5,many
CASSQVGRSPLHF,TGTGCCAGCAGCCAAGTCGGCAGGTCACCCCTCCACTTT,-,TRBV3-1,13,TRBJ1-6,few
CASSLVRNTGELFF,TGTGCCAGCAGCTTAGTTCGAAACACCGGGGAGCTGTTTTTT,-,TRBV11-2,14,TRBJ2-2,-
CASSEYGIAQETQYF,TGTGCCAGCAGCGAATATGGGATAGCCCAAGAGACCCAGTACTTC,-,TRBV7-2,15,TRBJ2-5,-
CASSTGVMNTEAFF,TGTGCCAGCTCGACAGGGGTCATGAACACTGAAGCTTTCTTT,TRBD1,TRBV6-2/TRBV6-3,14,TRBJ1-1,-
CASTHPGVGGKDYGYTF,TGTGCCAGCACCCACCCCGGGGTCGGGGGAAAGGACTATGGCTACACCTTC,-,TRBV11-2,17,TRBJ1-2,many
CASSTRDRGREQYF,TGTGCCAGTTCTACCCGGGACAGGGGGCGCGAGCAGTACTTC,TRBD1,TRBV19,14,TRBJ2-7,-
CSARDPADYGYTF,TGCAGTGCTAGAGATCCGGCAGACTATGGCTACACCTTC,-,TRBV20-1,13,TRBJ1-2,few
CAIGKGLEAFF,TGTGCCATCGGGAAGGGGCTCGAAGCTTTCTTT,-,TRBV10-3,11,TRBJ1-1,-
CASSYGTGGVGSGANVLTF,TGTGCCAGCAGTTACGGCACTGGCGGGGTTGGCTCTGGGGCCAACGTCCTGACTTTC,-,TRBV6-6,19,TRBJ2-6,many
CASSWRFFSGNTIYF,TGTGCCAGCAGTTGGAGGTTTTTCTCTGGAAACACCATATATTTT,-,TRBV6-5,15,TRBJ1-3,many
CASSRSSGNTIYF,TGTGCCAGCAGTCGTAGCTCTGGAAACACCATATATTTT,-,TRBV7-9,13,TRBJ1-3,many
CASSLGQDNYGYTF,TGTGCCAGCTCCCTTGGACAGGATAACTATGGCTACACCTTC,TRBD1,TRBV18,14,TRBJ1-2,few
CSARGLGETQYF,TGCAGTGCTAGGGGACTAGGAGAGACCCAGTACTTC,TRBD2,TRBV20-1,12,TRBJ2-5,-
CSVGLVGQSYGYTF,TGCAGCGTTGGACTTGTCGGACAGTCCTATGGCTACACCTTC,-,TRBV29-1,14,TRBJ1-2,few
CASKSGGSNSPLHF,TGTGCCAGCAAATCAGGGGGTAGTAATTCACCCCTCCACTTT,TRBD1,TRBV9,14,TRBJ1-6,-
CASRSRKGQGNTGELFF,TGTGCCAGCAGGTCCAGGAAGGGACAGGGAAACACCGGGGAGCTGTTTTTT,TRBD1,TRBV12-3/TRBV12-4,17,TRBJ2-2,-
CASSRTSGVTDTQYF,TGTGCCAGCTCACGCACTAGCGGGGTCACAGATACGCAGTATTTT,TRBD2,TRBV18,15,TRBJ2-3,few
CASSQILKGEQFF,TGTGCCAGCAGCCAGATTCTAAAGGGGGAGCAGTTCTTC,-,TRBV4-2,13,TRBJ2-1,-
CASSLNRVAGELFF,TGTGCCAGCAGCCTGAACAGGGTCGCCGGGGAGCTGTTTTTT,-,TRBV6-2/TRBV6-3,14,TRBJ2-2,-
CSALDNNYGYTF,TGCAGTGCCCTTGACAATAACTATGGCTACACCTTC,-,TRBV20-1,12,TRBJ1-2,-